This T cell receptor (beta chain) was profiled in a study of identical twins (dated by TCRdb to the mid-2010s). Background on the whole study: TCR alpha and beta repertoires from monozygotic twins, unrelated adults of various ages and cord blood were deep-sequenced to test whether fetal clonotypes persist. To rule out contamination, the twin experiments were replicated at different times with different library preparation protocols.

Only healthy Caucasian donors were included. The twin cohort comprised three pairs of female monozygotic twins, all aged about 18 to 30 years. Peripheral blood mononuclear cells were used as the source from which RNA for TCR libraries was isolated. General study outcomes and caveats: Abundant cord blood beta clonotypes had fewer insertions, young adult naive repertoires showed a similar but weaker trend, and memory repertoires showed no such trend. Recombination models systematically underestimated out-of-frame TCR alpha sharing in monozygotic twins but agreed with sharing between unrelated individuals. Because the same donors could not be followed over many years, the conclusions relied on cross-sectional statistical analysis. Out-of-frame TCR alpha sequences shared between twins showed an excess of low generation-probability sequences compared with coincidental sharing between unrelated individuals. Excess twin sharing in beta out-of-frame sequences was weaker because fewer shared sequences lowered the signal-to-noise ratio. Invariant T cells such as MAIT and iNKT could partly confound zero-insertion analyses, though diverse VJ usage argued against this for most clonotypes.

The method behind the library was 5' RACE. This sample was sequenced with an Illumina HiSeq 2000. Template switching added a universal primer binding site, and the final cDNA carried a unique molecular identifier that allowed TCR cDNA molecules to be counted accurately. Specific primers in the conserved constant-segment region were used to synthesize first-strand cDNA for the TCR alpha and beta chains. To control for contamination, every cDNA library was double barcoded, receiving both a SMART-Mk sample barcode and Illumina barcodes. TruSeq adapter sequences, together with Illumina sample barcodes, were added in two successive PCR steps. Sequencing of the TCR alpha and beta cDNA libraries was done on the Illumina HiSeq platform using custom primers. Regarding the original processing steps: Unique molecular identifiers were extracted from raw reads with MiGEC, and CDR3 positions were determined with MiXCR. Recombination models were inferred per individual with the repgenHMM and IGoR tools using an EM algorithm. The analysis of shared clonotypes was done with the tcR package in R, with sharing normalized by the product of cloneset sizes. To study raw recombination free of thymic and clonal selection effects, out-of-frame nonproductive sequences were analyzed. TCRdb applied fastp at Q25 and MiXCR to the public reads, then kept only in-frame beta chains. All rows with the same CDR3 protein become a single entry with the most common DNA and genes. The V and J calls shown here were made by TCRdb, not taken from the authors' results. For this sample there are about 890,000 distinct CDR3 sequences; roughly an eighth appear just once. About 1.6% of the sample is in the top ten clones.

This clonotype turned up a few times. Its cognate antigen has yet to be identified. Nothing much larger sits one base from this clone, and base qualities are not available. The CDR3 has 19 amino acids, counting the end cysteine and phenylalanine. The kept DNA is CDR3 alone, 57 bases in frame from the first base. The germline V gene (reference sequence) specifies LNHNV as CDR1 and YYDKDF as CDR2. V lost 1 base and J lost 0 bases; the stretch between them is 16 bases long. The same data also went into a second study, on yellow fever vaccine responses in identical twins. The second study reports: The authors reported that the T cell response to vaccination in identical twins appeared partly convergent and partly personalized. In the study, vaccine-responding T cell clones were precisely tracked in identical twins.

The chain employs TRBV15 and TRBJ2-6; TRBD2 might be the D gene, on 5 matching bases. The clonotype originates from a woman aged 18-35 years in good health. The specimen was PBMCs. The nucleotide sequence is given as TGTGCCACCAGCAGAGCTATACGCGGGCCCTTCTCTGGGGCCAACGTCCTGACTTTC. This yields the protein CATSRAIRGPFSGANVLTF.